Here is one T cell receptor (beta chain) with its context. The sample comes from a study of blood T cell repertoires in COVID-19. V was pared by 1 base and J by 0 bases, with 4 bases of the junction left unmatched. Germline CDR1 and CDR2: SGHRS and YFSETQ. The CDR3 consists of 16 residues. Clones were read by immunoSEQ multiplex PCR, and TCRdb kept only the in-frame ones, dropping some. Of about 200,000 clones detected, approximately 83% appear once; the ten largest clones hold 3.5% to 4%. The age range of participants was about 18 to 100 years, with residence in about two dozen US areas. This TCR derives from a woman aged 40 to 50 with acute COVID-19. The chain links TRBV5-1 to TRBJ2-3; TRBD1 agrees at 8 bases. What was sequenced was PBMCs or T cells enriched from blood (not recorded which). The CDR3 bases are TGCGCCAGCAGCTTGCGACAGGGGCCAAGCACAGATACGCAGTATTTT. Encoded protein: CASSLRQGPSTDTQYF.